This T cell receptor (beta chain) was identified during a study of post-analysis software for immune sequencing data (dated by TCRdb to between 2014 and 2017). Some background on the complete study: Disease courses on record covered relapsing-remitting, secondary progressive and progressive-relapsing multiple sclerosis, though some patients had no subtype annotation. A subset of samples was prepared in parallel using single-end sample barcoding, then pooled and co-amplified after Illumina adapter ligation. The patient repertoires were compared against around 11 previously published healthy control repertoires obtained from donors aged about 6 to 26 years. Findings and caveats that apply to the study as a whole: Direct clustering with F measure revealed strong co-clustering of samples prepared in the same batch, which led to a batch-effect correction. The multiple sclerosis patient group was slightly younger than the control group. Normalized Chao1 diversity was significantly lower in multiple sclerosis patients than controls, suggesting substantial peripheral T-cell clonal expansion.

The receptor library was made with PCR. TCRdb names Illumina HiSeq 2500 as the instrument used. To reduce PCR and sequencing biases, unique molecular identifiers were incorporated into the TCR beta cDNA libraries. About 500,000 cDNA molecules were obtained for every 1 to 10 million input T cells, so each molecule roughly corresponded to one T cell. The patient libraries were prepared and sequenced with the same protocol used for the earlier healthy control dataset. Samples belonging to the same batch were prepared together, multiplexed and sequenced on a shared HiSeq lane. The published analysis was carried out like this. Raw barcoded reads were processed with MIGEC, discarding single-read molecular identifier groups before consensus assembly and CDR3 extraction. VDJtools was used for post-analysis of the clonotype tables, and diversity was normalized by down-sampling every dataset to the size of the smallest sample. In repertoire overlap clustering, CDR3 amino acid sequences, but not nucleotide sequences, were matched to correct batch-related cross-sample contamination. Clones were called with MiXCR by TCRdb after fastp trimmed the public reads at Q25, and only in-frame beta chains were retained. Rows with one shared CDR3 protein collapse into an entry with the most common genes and DNA. TCRdb, not the authors, supplied the V and J calls. This sample is represented by some 800,000 distinct CDR3 sequences; about 45% of them were singletons. The ten largest account for roughly 5% of the sample.

For this clonotype: Its target antigen remains unknown. The record has no base qualities; no much larger clone is one base away.

To demonstrate the VDJtools post-analysis software, the study profiled TCR beta repertoires from the peripheral blood of about a dozen young patients with multiple sclerosis. The multiple sclerosis patients were children and adolescents between roughly 6 and 17 years of age. This sequence originates from a girl aged 5 to 17 with multiple sclerosis. Sample: blood.

This receptor carries the CDR3 CASSEFSGSLLLNEQFF. The nucleotide sequence is given as TGTGCCAGCAGTGAATTTAGCGGGAGTCTCCTCCTCAATGAGCAGTTCTTC. The sequence joins TRBV6-1 to TRBJ2-1; TRBD2 lines up with 9 middle nucleotides. From its cysteine to its phenylalanine, the CDR3 spans 17 amino acids. Here the CDR3 DNA is all that survives: 51 bases in frame from base 1. The germline V gene specifies MNHNS as CDR1 and SASEGT as CDR2. V lost 2 bases and J lost 6 bases, and the count of bases not matched to a germline gene is 11.